The 13 T cell receptor beta chains below come from one sample, sequenced in a study of cytomegalovirus exposure and HLA in healthy donors. The PCR used 60 Vbeta and 13 Jbeta primers. Measured with immunoSEQ multiplex PCR; TCRdb has only the in-frame clones, and not every one. The sample holds about 100,000 clones, around 79% seen once. Sequenced input: PBMCs. Receptor source: a man aged 55 to 69 in good health and CMV-seropositive.

This chain joins TRBV19 and TRBJ1-2; D gene ambiguous. Deletions cut 0 bases from V and 8 bases from J, with 13 bases between. This CDR3 comprises 14 residues. Germline V gene data show CDR1 as LNHDA and CDR2 as SQIVND (reference sequence). The CDR3 loop reads CASSIESPFIGYTF. The CDR3 nucleotides are TGTGCCAGTAGTATAGAGAGCCCTTTTATAGGCTACACCTTC.

The chain links TRBV29-1 to TRBJ2-1, with D maybe TRBD1 (6 bases). CDR3 length: 14 residues. Germline CDR1 SQVTM, CDR2 ANQGSEA. V was pared by 6 bases and J by 5 bases, with 17 bases between. The CDR3 sequence: CSVRQVLVNNEQFF. The CDR3 coding sequence is TGCAGCGTCCGACAGGTACTCGTAAACAATGAGCAGTTCTTC.

There are a few counts of this clone. The chain uses TRBV6-1 and TRBJ2-1; D is uncertain. Germline CDR1 and CDR2: MNHNS and SASEGT. The CDR3 length is 13 residues. The germline V and J ends were trimmed by 4 bases and 9 bases, with 13 bases remaining between them. The CDR3 sequence is CASSGSRVREQFF. CDR3 DNA: TGTGCCAGCAGTGGAAGCCGGGTACGTGAGCAGTTCTTC.

V gene TRBV5-4 combines with J gene TRBJ1-1, with TRBD1 matching over 7 bases. The V and J ends lost 1 base and 0 bases, in that order; junction bases with no gene match: 3. Germline-derived CDR1 and CDR2 are SGHNT and YYREEE (reference sequence). There are 15 residues in the CDR3. CDR3 in amino acids: CASSLRTGMNTEAFF. CDR3 sequence (DNA): TGTGCCAGCAGCTTGAGGACAGGAATGAACACTGAAGCTTTCTTT.

The V call is TRBV5-4, the J call TRBJ1-4, with D possibly TRBD1 on 6 matching bases. The germline V gene encodes CDR1 SGHNT and CDR2 YYREEE (reference sequence). This CDR3 is 15 amino acids long. Trimming pared 4 bases from V and 3 bases from J, leaving 13 bases between. The CDR3 sequence: CASSPGGGSNEKLFF. The DNA for the CDR3 is TGTGCCAGCAGCCCCGGGGGGGGCTCTAATGAAAAACTGTTTTTT.

Note on this clone: At one of its ends the junction is not consistent with the germline gene, which may arise from a read error. The sample carries other DNA sequences with the same CDR3. The chain is built from TRBV6-5 and TRBJ1-1; D is unclear. CDR1 and CDR2 (germline): MNHEY, SVGAGI. The CDR3 sequence is 12 residues long. The chain's CDR3 is CASSAGLTEAFF. The CDR3 DNA sequence: TGTGCCAGCAGTGCGGGTCTCACTGAGGCTTTCTTT.

This clone was seen just once. The chain uses TRBV2 and TRBJ2-5, with 9 positions matching TRBD1. The CDR3 consists of 12 residues. Germline CDR1 and CDR2: SNHLY and FYNNEI. J lost 9 bases, V lost 6 bases, and 5 bases had no gene match. CDR3 coding DNA: TGTGCCAGCAGGCCCGGGACAGGGTCCCAGTACTTC. Amino acid sequence: CASRPGTGSQYF.

The chain joins TRBV5-6 to TRBJ1-5, with 8 bases lining up with TRBD1. V shed 5 bases, J shed 5 bases, and the junction held 9 bases outside the gene matches. The germline CDR1 and CDR2 sequences are SGHDT and YYEEEE. The CDR3 is 15 residues long. CDR3: CASSSGQGKDQPQHF. The CDR3 region has the DNA TGTGCCAGCAGTTCAGGACAGGGAAAAGATCAGCCCCAGCATTTT.

The J gene is TRBJ2-3, the V gene TRBV6-5; TRBD1 is a possible D gene (6 bases). Trimming took off 2 bases at V and 4 bases at J, with 10 bases between the two ends. The germline CDR1 and CDR2 sequences are MNHEY and SVGAGI. The CDR3 contains 14 residues. The DNA of the CDR3 is TGTGCCAGCAGTTACGCAGGGGTTCCAGATACGCAGTATTTT. It yields the protein CASSYAGVPDTQYF.

The table lists this clone with many counts. The chain recombines TRBV2 with TRBJ1-2, with D uncertain. CDR3 length equals 10 residues. V lost 7 bases and J 8 bases, leaving 8 bases between the germline ends. Germline CDR1 reads SNHLY; CDR2 reads FYNNEI. The CDR3 bases are TGTGCCAGCAAAGTCTACGGCTACACCTTC. Its protein is CASKVYGYTF.

In its sample, this clone was seen once. This sequence joins TRBV19 and TRBJ1-6, with D perhaps matching TRBD1 (6 bases). Germline V gene lookup returns CDR1 LNHDA and CDR2 SQIVND (reference sequence). CDR3 length equals 16 residues. Trimming stripped 8 bases from V and 0 bases from J, with 14 bases between. The CDR3 nucleotides read TGTGCCAGTTCACAGGGATACAGCTCCTATAATTCACCCCTCCACTTT. Its protein is CASSQGYSSYNSPLHF.

The chain has TRBV19 and TRBJ1-5; D is ambiguous. V lost 8 bases, J lost 3 bases, and 11 bases lay in between. This CDR3 is 13 amino acids long. CDR1 and CDR2 from the germline V gene are LNHDA and SQIVND (reference sequence). Here the CDR3 reads CASSVGNNQPQHF. The CDR3 coding sequence is TGTGCCAGTTCTGTGGGCAACAATCAGCCCCAGCATTTT.

This clone has a single count. The chain recombines TRBV28 with TRBJ2-6; 8 positions agree with TRBD1. V lost 6 bases and J lost 3; bases outside the gene matches: 4. This CDR3 is built from 15 residues. CDR1 and CDR2 from the germline V gene are MDHEN and SYDVKM. The CDR3 region has the DNA TGTGCCAGCAGATCAGGGGGCGTTGGGGCCAACGTCCTGACTTTC. Its protein is CASRSGGVGANVLTF.